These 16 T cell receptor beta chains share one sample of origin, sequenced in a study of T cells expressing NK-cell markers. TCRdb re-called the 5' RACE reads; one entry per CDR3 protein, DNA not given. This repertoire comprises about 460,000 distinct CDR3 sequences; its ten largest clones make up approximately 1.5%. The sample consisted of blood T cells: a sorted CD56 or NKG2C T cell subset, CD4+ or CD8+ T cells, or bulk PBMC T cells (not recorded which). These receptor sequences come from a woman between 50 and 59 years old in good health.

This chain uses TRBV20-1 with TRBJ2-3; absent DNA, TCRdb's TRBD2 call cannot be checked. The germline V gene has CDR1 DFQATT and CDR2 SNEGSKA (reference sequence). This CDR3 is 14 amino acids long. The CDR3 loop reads CSATPGLVSDTQYF.

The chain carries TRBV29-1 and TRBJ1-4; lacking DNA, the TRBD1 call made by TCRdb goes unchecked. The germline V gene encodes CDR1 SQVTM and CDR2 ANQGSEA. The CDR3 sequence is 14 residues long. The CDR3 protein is CSARLRGPGEKLFF.

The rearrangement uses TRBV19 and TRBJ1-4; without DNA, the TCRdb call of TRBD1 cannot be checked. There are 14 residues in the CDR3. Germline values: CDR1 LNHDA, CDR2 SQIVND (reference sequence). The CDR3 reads CASRWTGFNEKLFF.

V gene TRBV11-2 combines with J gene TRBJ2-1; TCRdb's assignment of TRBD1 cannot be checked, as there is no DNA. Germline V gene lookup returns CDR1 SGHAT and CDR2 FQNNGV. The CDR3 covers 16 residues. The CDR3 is CASSRSVGLDYNEQFF.

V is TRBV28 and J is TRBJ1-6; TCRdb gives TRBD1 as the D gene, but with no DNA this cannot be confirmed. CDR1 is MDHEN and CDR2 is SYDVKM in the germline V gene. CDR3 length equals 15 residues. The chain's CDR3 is CASVTGQGVNSPLHF.

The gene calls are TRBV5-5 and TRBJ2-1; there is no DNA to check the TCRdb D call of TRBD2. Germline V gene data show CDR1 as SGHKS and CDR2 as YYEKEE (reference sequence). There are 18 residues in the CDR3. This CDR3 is CASSLAGGGRSSYNEQFF.

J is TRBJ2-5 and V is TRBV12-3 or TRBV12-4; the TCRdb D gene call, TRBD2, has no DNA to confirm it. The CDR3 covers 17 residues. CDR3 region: CASSLGLAGVPSEAQYF.

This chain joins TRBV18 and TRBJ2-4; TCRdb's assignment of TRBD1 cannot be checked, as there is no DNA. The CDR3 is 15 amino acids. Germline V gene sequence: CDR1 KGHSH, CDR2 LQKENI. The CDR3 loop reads CASSPGGSAKNIQYF. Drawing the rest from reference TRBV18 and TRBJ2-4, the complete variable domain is NAGVMQNPRHLVRRRGQEARLRCSPMKGHSHVYWYRQLPEEGLKFMVYLQKENIIDESGMPKERFSAEFPKEGPSILRIQQVVRGDSAAYFCASSPGGSAKNIQYFGAGTRLSVL.

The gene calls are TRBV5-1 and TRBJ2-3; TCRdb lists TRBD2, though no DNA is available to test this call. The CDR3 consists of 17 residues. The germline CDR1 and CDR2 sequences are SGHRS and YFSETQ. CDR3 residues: CASAPRASGIYTDTQYF. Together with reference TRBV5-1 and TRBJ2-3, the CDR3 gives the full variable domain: KAGVTQTPRYLIKTRGQQVTLSCSPISGHRSVSWYQQTPGQGLQFLFEYFSETQRNKGNFPGRFSGRQFSNSRSEMNVSTLELGDSALYLCASAPRASGIYTDTQYFGPGTRLTVL.

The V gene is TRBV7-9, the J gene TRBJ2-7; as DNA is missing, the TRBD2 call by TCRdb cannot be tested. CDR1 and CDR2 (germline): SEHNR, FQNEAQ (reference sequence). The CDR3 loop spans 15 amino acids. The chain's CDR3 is CASSLDGTSVYEQYF.

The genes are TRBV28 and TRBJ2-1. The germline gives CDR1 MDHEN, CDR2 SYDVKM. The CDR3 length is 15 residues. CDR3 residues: CASSTQGGSYNEQFF.

CDR3 sequence: CASIEGRLNQETQYF. V gene TRBV3-1 combines with J gene TRBJ2-5. This CDR3 spans 15 amino acids. Germline CDR1 is LGHDT and CDR2 is YNNKEL (reference sequence).

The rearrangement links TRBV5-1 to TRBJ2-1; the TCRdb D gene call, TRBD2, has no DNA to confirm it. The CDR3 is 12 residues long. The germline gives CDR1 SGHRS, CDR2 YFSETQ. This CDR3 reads CASCGSLYEQFF.

The CDR3 loop reads CSVEKSNTFEAFF. This rearrangement joins TRBV29-1 to TRBJ1-1. This CDR3 contains 13 residues. The germline V gene encodes CDR1 SQVTM and CDR2 ANQGSEA.

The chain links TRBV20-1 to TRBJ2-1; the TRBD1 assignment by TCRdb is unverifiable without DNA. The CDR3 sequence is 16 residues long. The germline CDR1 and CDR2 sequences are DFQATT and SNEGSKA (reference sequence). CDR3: CSARERRVPPYNEQFF.

The CDR3 here is CSVRRPGQSYNEQFF. The chain recombines TRBV29-1 with TRBJ2-1; TCRdb gives TRBD1 as the D gene, but with no DNA this cannot be confirmed. Per germline, CDR1 SQVTM and CDR2 ANQGSEA. CDR3 length: 15 residues.